This TCR beta chain comes out of a study of shared clonotypes between healthy human individuals. The study, taken as a whole, reports: Non-shared clonotypes had lower generation probabilities than those shared by all four donors. In general, naive subsets displayed greater estimated richness than memory subsets did. Sharing across four donors was highest in naive CD4 (roughly 5%) and lowest in memory CD8 (approximately 0.4%).

CD45RO-negative, CCR7-selected cells formed the naive CD8 fraction, which excluded terminally differentiated effector memory CD45RA+ cells. Original data processing: ImmunoSEQ yielded junction-only sequences lacking quality scores, so filtering differed. Measured with immunoSEQ multiplex PCR; TCRdb has only the in-frame clones, and not every one. For V, J and clone size, that table is used; D and trimming come from the DNA. The table includes about 2 million clones, 85% to 95% detected once. Points on this clone: The antigen remains unidentified.

The sample comprised naive CD8+ T cells sorted from blood. This TCR derives from a man in his late teens or twenties in good health.

In DNA, the CDR3 is TGTGCCAGTAGTATTGGCGGGAGGGCAGGAGATACGCAGTATTTT. It encodes CASSIGGRAGDTQYF. The chain is built from TRBV19 and TRBJ2-3, with TRBD2 matching over 9 bases. This CDR3 is built from 15 residues. From germline, CDR1 is LNHDA and CDR2 SQIVND (reference sequence). Trimming removed 3 bases from V and 5 bases from J; junction bases left unmatched: 6.